Presented here are 3 T cell receptor beta chains from one specimen sequenced in a study of T cell responses to AZD1222 COVID-19 vaccine. Method: immunoSEQ multiplex PCR; TCRdb's copy keeps in-frame clones and lacks some. The table lists around 99,000 clones, around nine tenths of them singletons. The sequencing here drew on peripheral blood, taken on day 0 of AZD1222 vaccination. Receptor source: an adult in good health.

This clone showed up just once. The gene calls are TRBV6-1 and TRBJ2-5; D is uncertain. V dropped 3 bases and J dropped 5 bases, with 13 bases sitting between them. Looked up from germline, CDR1 is MNHNS and CDR2 is SASEGT. The CDR3 runs to 14 residues. DNA for the CDR3: TGTGCCAGCAGTGATGGGCAAGATTGGGAGACCCAGTACTTC. It translates to CASSDGQDWETQYF.

This chain connects TRBV6-1 to TRBJ1-2, with no clear D. The germline V gene has CDR1 MNHNS and CDR2 SASEGT. The CDR3 covers 12 residues. Trimming took off 2 bases at V and 4 bases at J, with 5 bases between the two ends. CDR3 nucleotides: TGTGCCAGCAGTGAAAATGGCTATGGCTACACCTTC. This encodes CASSENGYGYTF.

About this clone: An end of the junction differs from the germline gene, which may be a read error. This chain connects TRBV19 to TRBJ2-3, with 9 positions matching TRBD1. This CDR3 is 16 amino acids long. Germline CDR1 LNHDA, CDR2 SQIVND (reference sequence). For the CDR3, the DNA is TGTGCCAGTAGTACCCCGACAGGGGGAGGCACAGATATGCAGTATTTT. It encodes CASSTPTGGGTDMQYF.